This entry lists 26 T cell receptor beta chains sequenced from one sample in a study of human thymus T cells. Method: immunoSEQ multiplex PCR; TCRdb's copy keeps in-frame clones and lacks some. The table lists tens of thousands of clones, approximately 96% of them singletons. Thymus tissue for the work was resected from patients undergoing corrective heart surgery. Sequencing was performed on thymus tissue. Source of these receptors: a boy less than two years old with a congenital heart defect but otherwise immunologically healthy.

The chain's CDR3 is CASSLTGTATNEKLFF. CDR3 sequence (DNA): TGTGCCAGTAGTCTAACAGGGACCGCAACTAATGAAAAACTGTTTTTT. The rearrangement joins TRBV19 to TRBJ1-4, with D possibly TRBD1 on 6 matching bases. The CDR3 runs 16 residues. V was trimmed by 5 bases and J by 0 bases, leaving 13 bases between them. Germline CDR1 is LNHDA and CDR2 is SQIVND (reference sequence).

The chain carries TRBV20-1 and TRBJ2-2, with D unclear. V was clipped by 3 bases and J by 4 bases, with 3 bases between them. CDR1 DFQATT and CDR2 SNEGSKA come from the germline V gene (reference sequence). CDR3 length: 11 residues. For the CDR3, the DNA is TGCAGTGCTAGTGCCACCGGGGAGCTGTTTTTT. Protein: CSASATGELFF.

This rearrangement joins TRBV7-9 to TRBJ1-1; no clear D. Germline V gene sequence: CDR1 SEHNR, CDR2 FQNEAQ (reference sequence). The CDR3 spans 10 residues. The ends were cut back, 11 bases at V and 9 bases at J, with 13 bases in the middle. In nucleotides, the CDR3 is TGTGCCGAGGCAGAAGATAAAGCTTTCTTT. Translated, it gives CAEAEDKAFF.

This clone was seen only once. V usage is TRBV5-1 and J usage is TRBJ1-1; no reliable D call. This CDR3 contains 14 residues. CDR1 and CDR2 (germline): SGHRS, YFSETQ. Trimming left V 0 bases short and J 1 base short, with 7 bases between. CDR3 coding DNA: TGCGCCAGCAGCTTGGAGTCTTCGAACACTGAAGCTTTCTTT. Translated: CASSLESSNTEAFF. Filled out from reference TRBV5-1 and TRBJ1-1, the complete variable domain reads KAGVTQTPRYLIKTRGQQVTLSCSPISGHRSVSWYQQTPGQGLQFLFEYFSETQRNKGNFPGRFSGRQFSNSRSEMNVSTLELGDSALYLCASSLESSNTEAFFGQGTRLTVV.

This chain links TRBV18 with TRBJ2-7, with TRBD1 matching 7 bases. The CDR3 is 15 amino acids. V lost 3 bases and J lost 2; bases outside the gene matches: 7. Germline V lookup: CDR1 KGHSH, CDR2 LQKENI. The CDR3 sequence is CASSPSGQTAYEQYF. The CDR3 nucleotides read TGTGCCAGCTCACCCTCGGGACAGACAGCCTACGAGCAGTACTTC.

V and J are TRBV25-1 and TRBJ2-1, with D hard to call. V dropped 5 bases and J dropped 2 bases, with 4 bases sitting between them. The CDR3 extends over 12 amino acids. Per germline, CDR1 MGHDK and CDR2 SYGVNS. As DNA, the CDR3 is TGTGCCAGCAGTAGTCCCTACAATGAGCAGTTCTTC. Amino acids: CASSSPYNEQFF. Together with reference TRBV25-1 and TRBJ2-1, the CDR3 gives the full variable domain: EADIYQTPRYLVIGTGKKITLECSQTMGHDKMYWYQQDPGMELHLIHYSYGVNSTEKGDLSSESTVSRIRTEHFPLTLESARPSHTSQYLCASSSPYNEQFFGPGTRLTVL.

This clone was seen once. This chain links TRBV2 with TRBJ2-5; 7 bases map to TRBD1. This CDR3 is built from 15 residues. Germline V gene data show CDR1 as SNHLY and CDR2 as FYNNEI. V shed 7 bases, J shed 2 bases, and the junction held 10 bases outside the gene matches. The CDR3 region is CASTEGTARQETQYF. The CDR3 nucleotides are TGTGCCAGCACCGAGGGGACAGCCCGACAAGAGACCCAGTACTTC.

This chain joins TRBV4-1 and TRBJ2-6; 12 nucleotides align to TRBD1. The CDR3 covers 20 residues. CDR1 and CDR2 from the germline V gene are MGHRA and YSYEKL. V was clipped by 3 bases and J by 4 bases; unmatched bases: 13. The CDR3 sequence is CASSQQERDRGRRGANVLTF. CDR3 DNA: TGCGCCAGCAGCCAGCAAGAACGGGACAGGGGGCGACGAGGGGCCAACGTCCTGACTTTC.

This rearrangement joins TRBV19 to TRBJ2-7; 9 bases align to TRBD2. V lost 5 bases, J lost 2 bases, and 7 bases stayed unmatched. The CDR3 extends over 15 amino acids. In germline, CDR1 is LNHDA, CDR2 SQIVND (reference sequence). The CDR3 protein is CASSARGGAAYEQYF. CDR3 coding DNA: TGTGCCAGTAGTGCTCGCGGGGGGGCCGCCTACGAGCAGTACTTC.

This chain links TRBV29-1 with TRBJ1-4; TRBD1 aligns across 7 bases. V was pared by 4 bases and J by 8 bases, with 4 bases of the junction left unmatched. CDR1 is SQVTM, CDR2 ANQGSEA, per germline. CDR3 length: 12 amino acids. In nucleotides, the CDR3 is TGCAGCGTTGGAGGGGACAGCGAAAAACTGTTTTTT. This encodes CSVGGDSEKLFF.

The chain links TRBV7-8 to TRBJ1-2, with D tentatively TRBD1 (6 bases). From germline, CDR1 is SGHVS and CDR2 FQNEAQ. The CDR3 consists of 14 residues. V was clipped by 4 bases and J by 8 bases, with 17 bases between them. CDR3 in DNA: TGTGCCAGCAGCTCAGTGACCTACAGGGACGGCTACACCTTC. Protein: CASSSVTYRDGYTF.

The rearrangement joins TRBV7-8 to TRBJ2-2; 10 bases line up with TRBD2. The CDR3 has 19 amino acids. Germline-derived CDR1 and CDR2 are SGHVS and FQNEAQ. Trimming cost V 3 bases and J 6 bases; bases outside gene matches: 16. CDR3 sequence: CASSLYLLAGDLSSGELFF. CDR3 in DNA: TGTGCCAGCAGCTTGTACCTCCTAGCGGGAGACCTTTCGTCCGGGGAGCTGTTTTTT.

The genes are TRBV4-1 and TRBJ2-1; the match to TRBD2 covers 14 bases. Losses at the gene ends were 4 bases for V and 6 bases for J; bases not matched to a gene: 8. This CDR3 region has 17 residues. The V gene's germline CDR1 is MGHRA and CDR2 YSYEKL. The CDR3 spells CASSPEEGLAGVNEQFF. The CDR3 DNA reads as TGCGCCAGCAGCCCAGAGGAGGGACTAGCGGGAGTCAATGAGCAGTTCTTC.

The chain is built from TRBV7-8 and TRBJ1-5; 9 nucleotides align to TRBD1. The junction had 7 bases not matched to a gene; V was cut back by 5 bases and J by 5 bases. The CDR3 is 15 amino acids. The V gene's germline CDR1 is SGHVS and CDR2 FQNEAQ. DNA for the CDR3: TGTGCCAGCAGCCAATGGGACAGGGAAGATCAGCCCCAGCATTTT. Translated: CASSQWDREDQPQHF.

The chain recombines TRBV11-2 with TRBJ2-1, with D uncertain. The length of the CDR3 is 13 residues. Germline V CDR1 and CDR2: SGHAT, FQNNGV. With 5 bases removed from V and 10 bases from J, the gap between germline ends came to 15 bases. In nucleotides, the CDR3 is TGTGCCAGCAGCCCCCAAGCGTACCCGGAGCAGTTCTTC. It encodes CASSPQAYPEQFF.

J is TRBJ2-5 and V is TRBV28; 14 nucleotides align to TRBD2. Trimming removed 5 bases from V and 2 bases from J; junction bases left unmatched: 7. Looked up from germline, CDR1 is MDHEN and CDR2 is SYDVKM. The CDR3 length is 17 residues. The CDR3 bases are TGTGCCAGCAGTCCACCGACTAGCGGGAGGGGTCAAGAGACCCAGTACTTC. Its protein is CASSPPTSGRGQETQYF.

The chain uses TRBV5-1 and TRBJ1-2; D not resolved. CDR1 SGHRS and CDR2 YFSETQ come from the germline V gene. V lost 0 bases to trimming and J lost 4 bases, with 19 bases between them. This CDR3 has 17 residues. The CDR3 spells CASSLDLLRTDPYGYTF. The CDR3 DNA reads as TGCGCCAGCAGCTTGGACCTACTAAGAACGGACCCCTATGGCTACACCTTC.

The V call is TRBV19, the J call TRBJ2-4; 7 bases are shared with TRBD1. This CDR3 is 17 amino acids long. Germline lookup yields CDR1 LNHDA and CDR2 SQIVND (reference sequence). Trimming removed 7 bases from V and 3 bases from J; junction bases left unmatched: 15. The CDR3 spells CASTMAGGKVGKNIQYF. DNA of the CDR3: TGTGCCAGTACGATGGCAGGGGGAAAAGTTGGCAAAAACATTCAGTACTTC.

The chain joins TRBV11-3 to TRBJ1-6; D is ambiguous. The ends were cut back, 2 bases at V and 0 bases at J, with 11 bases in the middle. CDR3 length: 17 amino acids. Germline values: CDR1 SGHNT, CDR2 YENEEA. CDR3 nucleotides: TGTGCCAGCAGCTTATCGGGAGGGAGCTCCTATAATTCACCCCTCCACTTT. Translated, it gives CASSLSGGSSYNSPLHF.

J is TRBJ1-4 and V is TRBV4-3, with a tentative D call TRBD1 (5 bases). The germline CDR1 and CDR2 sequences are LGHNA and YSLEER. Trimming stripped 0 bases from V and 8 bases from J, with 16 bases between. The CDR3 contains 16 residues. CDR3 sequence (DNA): TGCGCCAGCAGCCAAGACAGGGTAGGGGTTGGCGAAAAACTGTTTTTT. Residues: CASSQDRVGVGEKLFF.

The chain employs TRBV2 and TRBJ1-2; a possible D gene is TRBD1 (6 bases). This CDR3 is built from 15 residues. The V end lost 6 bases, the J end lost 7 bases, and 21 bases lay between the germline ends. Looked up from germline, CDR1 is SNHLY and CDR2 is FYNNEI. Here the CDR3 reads CASSTRGRGLGGYTF. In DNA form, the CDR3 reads TGTGCCAGCAGCACCCGAGGCAGGGGACTAGGTGGCTACACCTTC.

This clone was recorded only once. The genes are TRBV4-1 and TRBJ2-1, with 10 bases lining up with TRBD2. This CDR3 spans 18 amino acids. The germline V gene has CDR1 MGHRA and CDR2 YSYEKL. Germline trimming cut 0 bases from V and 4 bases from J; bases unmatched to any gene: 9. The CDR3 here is CASSQDGGLASVYNEQFF. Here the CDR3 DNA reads TGCGCCAGCAGCCAAGATGGGGGACTAGCGTCAGTATACAATGAGCAGTTCTTC.

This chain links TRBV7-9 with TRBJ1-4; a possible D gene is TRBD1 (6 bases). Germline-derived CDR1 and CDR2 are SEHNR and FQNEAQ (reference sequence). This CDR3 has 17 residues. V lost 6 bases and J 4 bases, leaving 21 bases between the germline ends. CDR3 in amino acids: CASRLSPGQGLNEKLFF. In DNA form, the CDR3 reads TGTGCCAGCAGGTTATCCCCCGGTCAGGGGCTTAATGAAAAACTGTTTTTT.

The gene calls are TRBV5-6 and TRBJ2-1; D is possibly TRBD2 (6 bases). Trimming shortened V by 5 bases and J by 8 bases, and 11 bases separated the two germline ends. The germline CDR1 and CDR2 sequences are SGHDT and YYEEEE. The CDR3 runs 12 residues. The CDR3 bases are TGTGCCAGCAGGGGGCGGGGTGATGAGCAGTTCTTC. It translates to CASRGRGDEQFF.

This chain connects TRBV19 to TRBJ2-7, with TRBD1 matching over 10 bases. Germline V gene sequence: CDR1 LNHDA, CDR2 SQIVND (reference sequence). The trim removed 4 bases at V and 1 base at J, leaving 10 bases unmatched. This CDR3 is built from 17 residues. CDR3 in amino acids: CASSTYLGTGVSYEQYF. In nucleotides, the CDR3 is TGTGCCAGTAGTACATACCTCGGGACAGGGGTATCCTACGAGCAGTACTTC.

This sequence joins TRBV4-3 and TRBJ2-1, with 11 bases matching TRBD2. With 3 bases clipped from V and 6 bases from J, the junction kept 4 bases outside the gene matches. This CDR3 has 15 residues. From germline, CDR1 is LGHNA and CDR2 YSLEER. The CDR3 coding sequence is TGCGCCAGCAGCCAGGATAGCGGGGGGGGCAATGAGCAGTTCTTC. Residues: CASSQDSGGGNEQFF.